One and the same sample provided the 18 T cell receptor beta chains below, sequenced in a study of blood T cells in healthy people across ages. A second roughly 6 to 12 cycle PCR used barcoded and J-beta primers. TCRdb reprocessed the 5' RACE reads with MiXCR, giving one entry per CDR3 protein. The table has about 930,000 distinct CDR3 sequences, 25% to 30% seen once; the top ten hold around 9.6%. The same sample was also used in a study of T cells of mothers and their children.

The specimen sequenced was blood. Receptors originate from a woman aged 35 to 49 in good health.

The chain recombines TRBV6-5 with TRBJ1-6; a weak D match, TRBD1 (6 bases). Trimming removed 7 bases at V and 10 bases at J, with 20 bases between. The CDR3 spans 15 residues. Germline assignment: CDR1 MNHEY and CDR2 SVGAGI. The CDR3 DNA follows: TGTGCCAGCACTTCGACAGCGAACAGGGAGTCACCCCTCCACTTT. This sequence encodes CASTSTANRESPLHF.

This clonotype occurred many times. The chain uses TRBV4-1 and TRBJ2-5, with D hard to call. Germline CDR1 reads MGHRA; CDR2 reads YSYEKL. With 0 bases removed from V and 5 bases from J, the gap between germline ends came to 10 bases. There are 14 residues in the CDR3. The CDR3 reads CASSQDTVLETQYF. The CDR3 DNA follows: TGCGCCAGCAGCCAAGATACGGTCTTGGAGACCCAGTACTTC.

This rearrangement joins TRBV6-4 to TRBJ1-5; maybe TRBD1 (5 bases). Trimming stripped 8 bases from V and 2 bases from J, with 16 bases between. Germline V lookup: CDR1 MRHNA, CDR2 SNTAGT. CDR3 length: 15 amino acids. The CDR3 protein is CASSPGREGNQPQHF. CDR3 DNA: TGTGCCAGCTCCCCGGGACGCGAGGGCAATCAGCCCCAGCATTTT.

This clonotype was counted only a few times. The genes are TRBV5-4 and TRBJ1-2; D is possibly TRBD1 (5 bases). Germline CDR1 SGHNT, CDR2 YYREEE (reference sequence). This CDR3 has 14 residues. The ends were cut back, 3 bases at V and 0 bases at J, with 9 bases in the middle. In DNA form, the CDR3 reads TGTGCCAGCAGCTGGGACTTAACTAACTATGGCTACACCTTC. Residues: CASSWDLTNYGYTF.

This clonotype was detected only a few times. One base away lies a much larger clone, so this may be a sequencing read error. The rearrangement links TRBV9 to TRBJ2-5; the D gene is possibly TRBD1 (6 bases). Germline CDR1 and CDR2: SGDLS and YYNGEE. The CDR3 is 14 residues long. V gave up 0 bases and J gave up 4 bases, with 10 bases separating them. CDR3 sequence: CASSVAWGRETQYF. The CDR3 DNA is TGTGCCAGCAGCGTAGCGTGGGGGCGAGAGACCCAGTACTTC.

Only a few counts were recorded for this clonotype. Compared with germline, one end of the junction differs, possibly owing to a read error. The chain carries TRBV5-1 and TRBJ1-2, with D perhaps matching TRBD1 (5 bases). The CDR3 has 13 amino acids. Germline CDR1 SGHRS, CDR2 YFSETQ. The CDR3, as DNA: TGCACCAGCAGCTTGGGGGACGGATATGGCTACACCTTC. This sequence encodes CTSSLGDGYGYTF.

There are many counts of this clonotype. The J gene is TRBJ2-5, the V gene TRBV9; D might be TRBD2 (6 bases). Germline V gene lookup returns CDR1 SGDLS and CDR2 YYNGEE. The length of the CDR3 is 14 residues. Trimming left V 4 bases short and J 4 bases short, with 14 bases between. DNA for the CDR3: TGTGCCAGCAGCTCAGGATCGGAGGGAGAGACCCAGTACTTC. Translated: CASSSGSEGETQYF. The variable domain in full, with the rest retrieved from reference TRBV9 and TRBJ2-5, is DSGVTQTPKHLITATGQRVTLRCSPRSGDLSVYWYQQSLDQGLQFLIQYYNGEERAKGNILERFSAQQFPDLHSELNLSSLELGDSALYFCASSSGSEGETQYFGPGTRLLVL.

This clonotype was detected ten times or more. CDR3 DNA sequence: TGCGCCAGCAGCCCCACCGGGACGGCCGCTTCCTACGAGCAGTACTTC. As protein: CASSPTGTAASYEQYF. The J gene is TRBJ2-7, the V gene TRBV5-1, with D possibly being TRBD1 or TRBD2 (5 bases each). CDR1 is SGHRS and CDR2 is YFSETQ in the germline V gene. The CDR3 has 16 amino acids. The germline V and J ends were trimmed by 4 bases and 1 base, with 18 bases remaining between them.

A note on this clonotype: A read error may produce the germline difference seen at one junction end. This sequence joins TRBV6-5 and TRBJ1-1; a possible D gene is TRBD1 (6 bases). From germline, CDR1 is MNHEY and CDR2 SVGAGI. This CDR3 comprises 14 residues. The CDR3 DNA reads TGTGTCAGCACCCAAGGGGGGGGAGACACTGAAGCTTTCTTT. Its translation: CVSTQGGGDTEAFF.

This clonotype was detected ten times or more. The rearrangement uses TRBV5-1 and TRBJ2-5, with 9 bases aligning to TRBD1. Germline V gene sequence: CDR1 SGHRS, CDR2 YFSETQ. CDR3 length equals 16 residues. V gave up 4 bases and J gave up 4 bases; unmatched junction bases: 11. The CDR3 DNA reads as TGCGCCAGCAGCACGGACGGGACAGGGTACAGAGAGACCCAGTACTTC. Translating it yields CASSTDGTGYRETQYF.

About this clonotype itself: A junction boundary mismatches the germline segment, possibly from a read error. The chain recombines TRBV6-5 with TRBJ1-2; D gene uncertain. The CDR3 has 12 residues. Germline V lookup: CDR1 MNHEY, CDR2 SVGAGI. For the CDR3, the DNA is TGTGCCAGCAGCAACAGTAACTGTGGCTACACCTTC. Translating it yields CASSNSNCGYTF.

The V gene is TRBV15, the J gene TRBJ1-2; possibly TRBD1 for D (6 bases). Germline CDR1 LNHNV, CDR2 YYDKDF (reference sequence). The CDR3 is 15 residues long. The ends were cut back, 0 bases at V and 5 bases at J, with 13 bases in the middle. The CDR3 sequence: CATSRDGIGGYGYTF. The CDR3, as DNA: TGTGCCACCAGCAGAGATGGGATAGGGGGGTATGGCTACACCTTC. Based on the CDR3 plus reference TRBV15 and TRBJ1-2, the full variable domain is DAMVIQNPRYQVTQFGKPVTLSCSQTLNHNVMYWYQQKSSQAPKLLFHYYDKDFNNEADTPDNFQSRRPNTSFCFLDIRSPGLGDTAMYLCATSRDGIGGYGYTFGSGTRLTVV.

V is TRBV9 and J is TRBJ1-3, with D unresolved. The V end lost 0 bases, the J end lost 0 bases, and 10 bases lay between the germline ends. Germline V lookup: CDR1 SGDLS, CDR2 YYNGEE. This CDR3 is 16 amino acids long. The CDR3 here is CASSVDYRRSGNTIYF. DNA of the CDR3: TGTGCCAGCAGCGTAGACTACCGACGCTCTGGAAACACCATATATTTT.

In this sample, this clonotype turned up many times. The rearrangement joins TRBV14 to TRBJ2-7; 7 positions agree with TRBD2. V lost 4 bases to trimming and J lost 2 bases; unmatched junction nucleotides: 8. The germline CDR1 and CDR2 sequences are SGHDN and FVKESK. This CDR3 region has 15 residues. In nucleotides, the CDR3 is TGTGCCAGCAGCCGGGGGGGTACAGTTCCCTACGAGCAGTACTTC. It encodes CASSRGGTVPYEQYF.

The chain links TRBV10-3 to TRBJ1-6; 9 bases line up with TRBD1. Germline V CDR1 and CDR2: ENHRY, SYGVKD. The CDR3 is 17 residues long. V dropped 0 bases and J dropped 0; count of bases not matched to a gene: 0. CDR3 sequence reads: CAISESTGGSYNSPLHF. CDR3 nucleotide sequence: TGTGCCATCAGTGAGTCGACAGGGGGCTCCTATAATTCACCCCTCCACTTT.

This clonotype was seen many times. The chain recombines TRBV6-6 with TRBJ1-4; possibly TRBD1 for D (5 bases). Per germline, CDR1 MNHNY and CDR2 SVGAGI (reference sequence). The CDR3 sequence is 17 residues long. Trimming stripped 6 bases from V and 0 bases from J, with 17 bases between. CDR3 loop: CASSPSEGEATNEKLFF. CDR3 DNA: TGTGCCAGCAGCCCCTCGGAAGGGGAGGCAACTAATGAAAAACTGTTTTTT.

The chain recombines TRBV5-1 with TRBJ1-1, with 10 positions matching TRBD1. Germline assignment: CDR1 SGHRS and CDR2 YFSETQ. After removal of 8 bases from V and 3 bases from J, the junction contained 4 bases not matched to a gene. This CDR3 has 13 amino acids. The DNA for the CDR3 is TGCGCCAGTTCGGACAGGGGGGACACTGAAGCTTTCTTT. It encodes CASSDRGDTEAFF.

The gene calls are TRBV7-8 and TRBJ2-5, with D unresolved. Trimming removed 5 bases at V and 11 bases at J, with 18 bases between. Germline V gene data show CDR1 as SGHVS and CDR2 as FQNEAQ. The CDR3 is 13 amino acids. The CDR3 loop reads CASSTPPSAEQYF. In DNA form, the CDR3 reads TGTGCCAGCAGCACCCCACCGTCTGCGGAGCAGTACTTC.